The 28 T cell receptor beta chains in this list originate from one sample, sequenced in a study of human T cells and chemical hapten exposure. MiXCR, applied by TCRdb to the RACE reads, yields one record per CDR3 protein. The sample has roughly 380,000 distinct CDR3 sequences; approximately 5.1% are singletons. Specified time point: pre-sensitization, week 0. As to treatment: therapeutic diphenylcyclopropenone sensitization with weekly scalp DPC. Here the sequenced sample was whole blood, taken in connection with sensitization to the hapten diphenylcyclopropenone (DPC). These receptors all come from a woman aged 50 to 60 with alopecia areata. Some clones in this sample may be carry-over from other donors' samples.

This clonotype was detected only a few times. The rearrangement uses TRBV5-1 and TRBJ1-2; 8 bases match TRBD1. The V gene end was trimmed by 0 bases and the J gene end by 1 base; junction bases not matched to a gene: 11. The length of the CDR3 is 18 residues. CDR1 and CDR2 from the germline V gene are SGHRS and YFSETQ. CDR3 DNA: TGCGCCAGCAGCTTGGCCTCATTCAAAGGACAGGGTAACTATGGCTACACCTTC. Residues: CASSLASFKGQGNYGYTF.

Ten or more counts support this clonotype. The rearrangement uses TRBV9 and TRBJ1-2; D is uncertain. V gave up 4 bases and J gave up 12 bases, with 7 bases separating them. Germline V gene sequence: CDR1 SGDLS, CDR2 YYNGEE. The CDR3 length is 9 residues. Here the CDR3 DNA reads TGTGCCAGCAGCCCACACGACACCTTC. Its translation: CASSPHDTF. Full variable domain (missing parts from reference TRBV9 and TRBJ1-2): DSGVTQTPKHLITATGQRVTLRCSPRSGDLSVYWYQQSLDQGLQFLIQYYNGEERAKGNILERFSAQQFPDLHSELNLSSLELGDSALYFCASSPHDTFGSGTRLTVV.

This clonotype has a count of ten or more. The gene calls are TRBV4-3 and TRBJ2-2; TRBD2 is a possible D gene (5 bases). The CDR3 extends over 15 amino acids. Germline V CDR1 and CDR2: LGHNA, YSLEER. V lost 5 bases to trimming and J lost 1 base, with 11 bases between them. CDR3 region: CASSSGILNTGELFF. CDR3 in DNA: TGCGCCAGCAGCTCCGGGATCCTGAACACCGGGGAGCTGTTTTTT.

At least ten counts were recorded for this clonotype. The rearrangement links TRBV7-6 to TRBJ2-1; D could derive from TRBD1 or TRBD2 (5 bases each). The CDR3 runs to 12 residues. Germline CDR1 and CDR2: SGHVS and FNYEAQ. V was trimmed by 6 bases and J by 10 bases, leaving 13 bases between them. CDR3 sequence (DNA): TGTGCCAGCAGGGGGGTTGGGACGGAGCAGTTCTTC. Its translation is CASRGVGTEQFF.

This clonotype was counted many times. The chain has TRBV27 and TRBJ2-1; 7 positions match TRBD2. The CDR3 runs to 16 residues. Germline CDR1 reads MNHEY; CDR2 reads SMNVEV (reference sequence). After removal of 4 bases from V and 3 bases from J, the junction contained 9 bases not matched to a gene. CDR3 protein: CASSWDPSGNYNEQFF. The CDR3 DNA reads TGTGCCAGCAGTTGGGACCCTAGCGGAAACTACAATGAGCAGTTCTTC.

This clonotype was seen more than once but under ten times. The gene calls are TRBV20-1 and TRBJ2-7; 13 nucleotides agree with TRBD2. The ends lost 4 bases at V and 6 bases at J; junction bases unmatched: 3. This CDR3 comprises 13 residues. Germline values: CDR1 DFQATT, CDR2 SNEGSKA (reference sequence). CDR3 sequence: CSATGLAGVEQYF. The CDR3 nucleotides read TGCAGTGCTACCGGACTAGCGGGAGTCGAGCAGTACTTC.

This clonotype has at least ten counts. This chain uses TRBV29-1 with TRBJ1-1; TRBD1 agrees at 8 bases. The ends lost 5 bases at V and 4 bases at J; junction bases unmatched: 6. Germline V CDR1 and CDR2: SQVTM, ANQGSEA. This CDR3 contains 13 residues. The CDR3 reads CSVPTGAGTEAFF. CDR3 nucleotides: TGCAGCGTTCCGACAGGGGCGGGCACTGAAGCTTTCTTT.

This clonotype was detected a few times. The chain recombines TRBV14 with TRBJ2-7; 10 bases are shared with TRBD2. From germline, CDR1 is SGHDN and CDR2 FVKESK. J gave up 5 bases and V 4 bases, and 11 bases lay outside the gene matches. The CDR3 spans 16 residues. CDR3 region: CASSPIGSGRQDEQYF. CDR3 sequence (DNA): TGTGCCAGCAGCCCAATCGGTAGCGGGAGGCAAGACGAGCAGTACTTC.

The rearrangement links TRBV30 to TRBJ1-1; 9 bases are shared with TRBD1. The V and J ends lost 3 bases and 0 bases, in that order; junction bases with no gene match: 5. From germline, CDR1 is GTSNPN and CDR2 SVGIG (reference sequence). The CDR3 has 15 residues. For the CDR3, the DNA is TGTGCCTGGAGATGGGGGACAGGGATGAACACTGAAGCTTTCTTT. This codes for CAWRWGTGMNTEAFF.

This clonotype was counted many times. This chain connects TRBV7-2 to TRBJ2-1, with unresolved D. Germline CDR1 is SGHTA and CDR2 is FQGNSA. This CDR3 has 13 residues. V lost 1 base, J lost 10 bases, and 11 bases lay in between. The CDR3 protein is CASSLVPTGEQFF. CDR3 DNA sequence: TGTGCCAGCAGCTTAGTCCCTACTGGCGAGCAGTTCTTC.

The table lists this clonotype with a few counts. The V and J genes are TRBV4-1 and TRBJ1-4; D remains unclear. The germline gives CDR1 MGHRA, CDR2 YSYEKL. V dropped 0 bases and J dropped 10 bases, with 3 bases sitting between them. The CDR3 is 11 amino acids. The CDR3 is CASSQDLKLFF. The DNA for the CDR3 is TGCGCCAGCAGCCAAGACTTAAAACTGTTTTTT.

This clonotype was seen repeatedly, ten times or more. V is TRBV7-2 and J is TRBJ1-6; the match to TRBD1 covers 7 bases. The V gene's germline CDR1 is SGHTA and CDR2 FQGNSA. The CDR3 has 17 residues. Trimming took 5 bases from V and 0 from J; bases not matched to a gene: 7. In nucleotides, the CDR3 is TGTGCCAGCAGCAAGGGACAGCCAAGCTCCTATAATTCACCCCTCCACTTT. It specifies CASSKGQPSSYNSPLHF.

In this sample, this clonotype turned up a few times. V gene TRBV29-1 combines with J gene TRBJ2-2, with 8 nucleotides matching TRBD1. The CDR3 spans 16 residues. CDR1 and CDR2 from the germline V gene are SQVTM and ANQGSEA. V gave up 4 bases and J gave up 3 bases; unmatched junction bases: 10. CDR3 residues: CSVGGRDRRDTGELFF. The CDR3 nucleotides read TGCAGCGTTGGAGGGCGGGACAGGAGGGACACCGGGGAGCTGTTTTTT.

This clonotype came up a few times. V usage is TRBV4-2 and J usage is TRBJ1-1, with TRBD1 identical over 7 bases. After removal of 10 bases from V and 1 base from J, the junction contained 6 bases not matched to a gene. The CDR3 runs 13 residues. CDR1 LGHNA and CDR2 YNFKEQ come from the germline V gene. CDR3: CATTGAGNTEAFF. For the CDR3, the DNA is TGTGCCACCACAGGGGCGGGGAACACTGAAGCTTTCTTT.

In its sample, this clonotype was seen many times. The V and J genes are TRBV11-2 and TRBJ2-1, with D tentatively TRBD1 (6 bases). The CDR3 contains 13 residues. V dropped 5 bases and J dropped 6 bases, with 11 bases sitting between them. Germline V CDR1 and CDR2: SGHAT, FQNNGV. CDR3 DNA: TGTGCCAGCAGCCCCCTAGGGGGCAATGAGCAGTTCTTC. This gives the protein CASSPLGGNEQFF.

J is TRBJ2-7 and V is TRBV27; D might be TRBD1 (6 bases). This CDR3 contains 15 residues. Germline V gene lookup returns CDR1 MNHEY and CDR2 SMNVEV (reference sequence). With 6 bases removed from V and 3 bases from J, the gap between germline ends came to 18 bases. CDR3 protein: CASSPLTGPSYEQYF. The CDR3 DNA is TGTGCCAGCAGCCCATTGACAGGCCCAAGCTACGAGCAGTACTTC.

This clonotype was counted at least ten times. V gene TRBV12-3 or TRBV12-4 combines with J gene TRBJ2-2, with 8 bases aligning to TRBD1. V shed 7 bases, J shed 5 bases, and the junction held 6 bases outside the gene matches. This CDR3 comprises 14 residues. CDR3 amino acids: CASTDRGRTGELFF. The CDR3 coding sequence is TGTGCCAGCACCGACAGGGGTCGGACCGGGGAGCTGTTTTTT.

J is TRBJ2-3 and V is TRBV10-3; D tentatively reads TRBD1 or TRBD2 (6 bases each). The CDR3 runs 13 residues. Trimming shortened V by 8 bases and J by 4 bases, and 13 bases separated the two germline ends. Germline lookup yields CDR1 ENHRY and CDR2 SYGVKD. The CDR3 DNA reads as TGTGCCATCGCCGAGGGGGGAGCAGATACGCAGTATTTT. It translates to CAIAEGGADTQYF.

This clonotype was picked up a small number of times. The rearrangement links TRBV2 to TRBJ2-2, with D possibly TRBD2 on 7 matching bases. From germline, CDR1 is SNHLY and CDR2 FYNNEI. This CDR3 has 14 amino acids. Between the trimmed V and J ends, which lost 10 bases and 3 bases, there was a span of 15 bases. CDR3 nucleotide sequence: TGTGCCACGGGGGGCGCAGTCGACACCGGGGAGCTGTTTTTT. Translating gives CATGGAVDTGELFF.

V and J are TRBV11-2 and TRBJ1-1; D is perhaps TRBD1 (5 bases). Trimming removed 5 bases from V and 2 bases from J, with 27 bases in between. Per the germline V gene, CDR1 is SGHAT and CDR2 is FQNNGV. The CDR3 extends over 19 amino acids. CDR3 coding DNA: TGTGCCAGCAGCCCAAGGGGCGTCGCGGTCGGGTCTTTCAACACTGAAGCTTTCTTT. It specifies CASSPRGVAVGSFNTEAFF.

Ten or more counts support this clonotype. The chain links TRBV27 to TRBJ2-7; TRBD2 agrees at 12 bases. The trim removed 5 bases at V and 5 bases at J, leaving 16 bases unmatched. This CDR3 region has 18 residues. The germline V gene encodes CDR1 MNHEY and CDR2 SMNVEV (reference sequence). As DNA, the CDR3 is TGTGCCAGCAGTCCCCTAGCTAGCGGGGGGGCCTATTTCAACGAGCAGTACTTC. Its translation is CASSPLASGGAYFNEQYF.

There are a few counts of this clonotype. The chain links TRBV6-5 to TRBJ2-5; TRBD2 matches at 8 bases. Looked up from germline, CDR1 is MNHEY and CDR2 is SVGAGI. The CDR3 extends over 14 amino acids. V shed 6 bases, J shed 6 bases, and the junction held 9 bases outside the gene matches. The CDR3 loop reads CASSGSSGSQTQYF. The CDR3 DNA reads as TGTGCCAGCAGCGGGTCGAGCGGGAGCCAGACCCAGTACTTC.

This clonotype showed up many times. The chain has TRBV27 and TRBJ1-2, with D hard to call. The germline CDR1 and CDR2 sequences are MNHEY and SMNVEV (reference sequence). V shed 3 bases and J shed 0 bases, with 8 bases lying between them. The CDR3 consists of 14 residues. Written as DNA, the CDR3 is TGTGCCAGCAGTTTTGGTCGGTCTAACTATGGCTACACCTTC. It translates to CASSFGRSNYGYTF.

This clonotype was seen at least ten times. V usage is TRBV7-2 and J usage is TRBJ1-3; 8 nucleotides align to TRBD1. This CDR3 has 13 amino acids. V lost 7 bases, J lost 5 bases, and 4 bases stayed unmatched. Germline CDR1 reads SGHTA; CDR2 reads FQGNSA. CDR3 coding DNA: TGTGCCAGCACGACAGGGGCCAGAAACACCATATATTTT. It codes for CASTTGARNTIYF.

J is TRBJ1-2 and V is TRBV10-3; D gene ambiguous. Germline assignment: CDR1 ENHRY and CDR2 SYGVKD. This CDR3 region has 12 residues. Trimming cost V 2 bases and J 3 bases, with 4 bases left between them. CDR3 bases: TGTGCCATCAGTGAGGGTTACTATGGCTACACCTTC. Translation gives CAISEGYYGYTF.

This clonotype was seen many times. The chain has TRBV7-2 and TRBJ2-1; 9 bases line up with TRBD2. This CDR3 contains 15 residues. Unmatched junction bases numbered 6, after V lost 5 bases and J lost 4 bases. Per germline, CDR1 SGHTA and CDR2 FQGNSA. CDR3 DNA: TGTGCCAGCAGCCCCCTAGCGGGAATTTACAATGAGCAGTTCTTC. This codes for CASSPLAGIYNEQFF.

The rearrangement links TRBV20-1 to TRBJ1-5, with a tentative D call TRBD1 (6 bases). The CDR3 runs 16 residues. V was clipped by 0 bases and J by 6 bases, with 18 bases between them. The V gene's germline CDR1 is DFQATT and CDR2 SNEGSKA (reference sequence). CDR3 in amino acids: CSARDRRGRGIQPQHF. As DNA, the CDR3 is TGCAGTGCTAGAGATCGAAGGGGCAGGGGTATTCAGCCCCAGCATTTT.

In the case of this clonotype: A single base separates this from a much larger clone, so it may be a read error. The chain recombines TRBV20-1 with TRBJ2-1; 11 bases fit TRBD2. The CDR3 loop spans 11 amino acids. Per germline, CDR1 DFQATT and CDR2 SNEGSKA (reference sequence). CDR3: CSAWVAGGCLF. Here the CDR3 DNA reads TGCAGTGCTTGGGTAGCGGGAGGGTGTCTCTTC.